This T cell receptor beta chain was found in a study of T cell responses to AZD1222 COVID-19 vaccine. Generated by immunoSEQ multiplex PCR, the TCRdb table keeps only in-frame clones and is missing some. Of roughly 100,000 clones detected, 90% appear once; the ten largest clones hold under 5.5%. The CDR3 runs to 12 residues. Germline values: CDR1 PRHDT, CDR2 FYEKMQ (reference sequence). Trimming removed 2 bases at V and 5 bases at J, with 6 bases between. This rearrangement joins TRBV13 to TRBJ1-1; TRBD1 might be the D (5 bases). Source: peripheral blood, taken on day 0 of AZD1222 vaccination. This receptor was obtained from an adult in good health. CDR3: CASSLWGTEAFF. The CDR3 nucleotides are TGTGCCAGCAGCTTATGGGGGACTGAAGCTTTCTTT.